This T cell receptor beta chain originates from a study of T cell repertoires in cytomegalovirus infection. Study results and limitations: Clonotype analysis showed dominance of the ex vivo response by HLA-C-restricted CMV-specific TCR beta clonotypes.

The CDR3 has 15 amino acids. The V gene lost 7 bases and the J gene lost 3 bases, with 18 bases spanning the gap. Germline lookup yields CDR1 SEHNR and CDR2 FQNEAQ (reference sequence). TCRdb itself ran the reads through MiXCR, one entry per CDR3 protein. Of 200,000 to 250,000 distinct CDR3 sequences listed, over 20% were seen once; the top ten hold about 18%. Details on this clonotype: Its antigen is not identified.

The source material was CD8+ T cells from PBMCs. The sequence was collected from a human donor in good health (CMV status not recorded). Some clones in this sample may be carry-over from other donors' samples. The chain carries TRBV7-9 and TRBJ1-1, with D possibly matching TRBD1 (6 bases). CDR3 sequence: CASIKFAGEDTEAFF. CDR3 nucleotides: TGTGCCAGCATTAAGTTCGCAGGGGAGGACACTGAAGCTTTCTTT.